This T cell receptor beta chain came from a study of blood T cell repertoires in COVID-19. The junction had 11 bases not matched to a gene; V was cut back by 5 bases and J by 4 bases. This CDR3 is 16 amino acids long. Germline loops: CDR1 LGHNT, CDR2 FRNRAP. Source study methods: Amplification with reference gene primers provided the estimates of nucleated cell counts. Sequenced by immunoSEQ multiplex PCR; TCRdb stores in-frame clones only, minus some. That table is the source of V, J and clone size, and D and trimming were worked out from the DNA. This repertoire shows under 350,000 clones, 65% to 90% found once; its top ten account for just over 7%.

The chain recombines TRBV12-5 with TRBJ1-5; 7 positions agree with TRBD1. The source material was peripheral blood. The clonotype originates from a human donor in a cohort sampled during active COVID-19. The CDR3 protein is CASGPQYTTGNQPQHF. DNA for the CDR3: TGTGCTAGTGGTCCACAATACACGACAGGGAATCAGCCCCAGCATTTT.